What follows describes a single T cell receptor beta chain. This clonotype was seen many times. Its antigen is currently not known. Qualities for individual bases were not recorded, and no much larger clone is one base off. This sample is drawn from a study of T cells in Graves' hyperthyroidism and ophthalmopathy (dated by TCRdb to the late 2010s). Context from the whole study: Peripheral blood was collected at initial diagnosis, before any treatment. To identify distinguishing TCR V-J signatures, a discovery cohort of 100 or so patients was used, comprising roughly 45 with Graves' ophthalmopathy and around 60 with stable Graves' hyperthyroidism. The paper describes TCR Vbeta CDR3 sequencing of 120 to 150 peripheral blood samples, made up of about 41 ophthalmopathy patients, around 78 hyperthyroidism patients and approximately 17 progressor patients. In addition, the study compared T-cell repertoires in thyroid tissue and in blood from a handful of Graves' hyperthyroidism patients. After sampling, hyperthyroidism patients received methimazole starting at 30 mg daily, and ophthalmopathy patients received high-dose intravenous methylprednisolone. For training and testing, the 100 or so patients in the discovery cohort were randomly divided in a 7:3 ratio. An independent validation cohort of about 19 hyperthyroidism patients and some 15 patients who later progressed to ophthalmopathy tested prospective prediction of ophthalmopathy. General study outcomes and caveats: In validation, the model predicted progression to ophthalmopathy a median of about 5.9 months before onset, with roughly 71% sensitivity and more than 72% specificity. A model built on a 13 V-J signature distinguished ophthalmopathy from stable hyperthyroidism, reaching roughly 88% sensitivity and around 82% specificity in cross-validation and 80%/75% in testing. Most expanded thyroid clonotypes (frequency above 0.001) were also detected in blood, a finding suggesting that blood repertoires may reflect thyroid immune responses. No statistical method was used to set the sample size in advance, and investigators knew the group allocation.

Graves' hyperthyroidism was defined as stable when no progression to ophthalmopathy occurred over 18 months of follow-up. The hyperthyroidism patients were between 18 and 65 years old and newly diagnosed, with a disease duration of less than 2 months. Any patient with an uncontrolled infection, another autoimmune disease, pregnancy or lactation was excluded. Diagnoses were established on the basis of clinical symptoms, serum thyroxine and TRAb, thyroid ultrasound, and orbital computed tomography. PBMCs were isolated from about 10 ml of fresh peripheral blood by Ficoll-Paque density gradient centrifugation. Total RNA was extracted using Trizol reagent, and RNA quality was assessed on an Agilent 2100 Bioanalyzer. The TCR beta CDR3 regions were amplified from the RNA transcripts. The TCR CDR3 was subjected to a first round of RT-PCR using the HTBI primer set and the Qiagen OneStep RT-PCR kit. Libraries were constructed in a second round of multiplex PCR, after which size selection and purification were performed. Libraries were sequenced paired-end with 100 bp reads on an Illumina HiSeq2000. Processing in the source paper ran as follows. SOAPnuke was used to process the raw data, throwing out any read that contained adapters or uncalled bases, had a mean Phred below 15, or lacked an exact constant-primer or identifier match. COPE v1.2.5 was used to merge the high-quality paired reads, and each unique nucleotide sequence was defined as a clonotype. MiTCR v1.1 was used to align clonotypes to the IMGT TRBV, TRBD and TRBJ reference segments. The analysis was restricted to V-J combinations with a frequency above 0.0001, which together covered 99% to 99.2% of the repertoires. The TCS score was defined as F50 (clonal expansion) divided by E x V (chaos), with BLOSUM62-based TCRdist calculated between CDR3 peptides within each V-J. Welch's t-statistics and random forest reduced some 510 V-J features to roughly 13, which were used in a naive Bayes classifier (R e1071). TCRdb handled the public reads itself, with Q25 trimming in fastp and clone calling in MiXCR, and kept productive beta chains. Every entry covers one CDR3 protein and lists the most common genes and DNA from its rows. Clone size and V and J calls follow TCRdb, not the original study. For this sample the table gives about 420,000 distinct CDR3 sequences, of which approximately 15% were detected only once. The biggest ten clones account for approximately 5.3% of the sample.

Per the germline V gene, MDHEN is the CDR1 and SYDVKM is the CDR2. The CDR3 starts with the cysteine, ends with the phenylalanine, and has 16 residues. The DNA shown is the 48-base CDR3, in frame from base 1. The V end gives up 3 bases and the J end 6 bases, leaving 8 bases in the junction not matched to a gene. The sequenced material came from blood. This receptor chain uses TRBV28 and TRBJ2-4; TRBD2 matches 10 bases in the middle. The source of this sequence is a woman in her late teens or twenties with Graves' hyperthyroidism. At the DNA level, the sequence is TGTGCCAGCAGTTTCTTGCTAGCGGGAGTGGCAAACATTCAGTACTTC. This translates into CASSFLLAGVANIQYF.